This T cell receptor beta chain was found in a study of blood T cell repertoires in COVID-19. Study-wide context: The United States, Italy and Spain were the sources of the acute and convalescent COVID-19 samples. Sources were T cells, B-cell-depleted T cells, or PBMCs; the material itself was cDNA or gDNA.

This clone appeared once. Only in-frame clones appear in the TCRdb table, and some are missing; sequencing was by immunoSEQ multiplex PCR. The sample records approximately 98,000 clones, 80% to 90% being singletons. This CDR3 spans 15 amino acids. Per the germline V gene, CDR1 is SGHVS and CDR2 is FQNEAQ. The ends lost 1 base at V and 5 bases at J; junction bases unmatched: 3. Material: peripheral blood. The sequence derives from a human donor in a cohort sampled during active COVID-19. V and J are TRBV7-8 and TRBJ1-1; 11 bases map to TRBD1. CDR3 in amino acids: CASSLGDRGVTEAFF. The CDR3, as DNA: TGTGCCAGCAGCTTAGGGGACAGGGGGGTGACTGAAGCTTTCTTT.